The 12 T cell receptor beta chains below were found in one sample sequenced in a study of T cells in Graves' hyperthyroidism and ophthalmopathy. RNA transcripts served as the template for amplifying TCR beta CDR3 regions. The HTBI primer set drove a first-round RT-PCR of the TCR CDR3. TCRdb independently ran MiXCR on the multiplex PCR reads; one entry per CDR3 protein. This sample carries about 320,000 distinct CDR3 sequences, roughly 17% of them seen once, and the ten largest clones take around 34%. The sample consisted of blood. Every receptor here comes from a man aged 25 to 40 with Graves' hyperthyroidism.

The J gene is TRBJ2-7, the V gene TRBV27; no reliable D call. Germline CDR1 MNHEY, CDR2 SMNVEV (reference sequence). With 2 bases removed from V and 3 bases from J, the gap between germline ends came to 8 bases. This CDR3 region has 13 residues. The CDR3 DNA sequence: TGTGCCAGCAGTTTAAATTCGGACTACGAGCAGTACTTC. This translates into CASSLNSDYEQYF.

This clonotype has at least ten counts. The rearrangement links TRBV11-3 to TRBJ2-3, with unresolved D. Germline V CDR1 and CDR2: SGHNT, YENEEA. The CDR3 runs 12 residues. Trimming stripped 5 bases from V and 6 bases from J, with 9 bases between. CDR3 nucleotide sequence: TGTGCCAGCAGCCGAAGAACGGATACGCAGTATTTT. This gives the protein CASSRRTDTQYF.

This clonotype was counted a few times. The chain recombines TRBV7-9 with TRBJ2-5; weak D call: TRBD2 (5 bases). The V and J ends lost 9 bases and 3 bases respectively, with 14 bases between them. In germline, CDR1 is SEHNR, CDR2 FQNEAQ (reference sequence). The CDR3 runs to 13 residues. The CDR3 protein is CASHDWREETQYF. The CDR3 coding sequence is TGTGCCAGTCACGACTGGCGGGAAGAGACCCAGTACTTC.

The sample holds many counts of this clonotype. The V and J genes are TRBV13 and TRBJ2-1; no firm D call. V lost 0 bases, J lost 5 bases, and 8 bases lay in between. There are 14 residues in the CDR3. The germline CDR1 and CDR2 sequences are PRHDT and FYEKMQ (reference sequence). In DNA, the CDR3 is TGTGCCAGCAGCTTAGGCGGAATTGACAATGAGCAGTTCTTC. It encodes CASSLGGIDNEQFF.

In this sample, this clonotype turned up a few times. CDR3 sequence reads: CASSLDVYGYTF. In DNA, the CDR3 is TGTGCCAGCAGCTTAGATGTGTATGGCTACACCTTC. The V call is TRBV7-9, the J call TRBJ1-2; D is ambiguous. Germline lookup yields CDR1 SEHNR and CDR2 FQNEAQ (reference sequence). This CDR3 region has 12 residues. V lost 1 base and J 5 bases, leaving 5 bases between the germline ends.

This clonotype was detected only a few times. The chain links TRBV10-2 to TRBJ2-2; D is uncertain. CDR3 size: 15 residues. Between the trimmed V and J ends, which lost 6 bases and 5 bases, there was a span of 16 bases. CDR1 and CDR2 (germline): WSHSY, SAAADI. CDR3 in amino acids: CASSTSGPGTGELFF. The DNA for the CDR3 is TGCGCCAGCAGCACCTCCGGGCCCGGGACCGGGGAGCTGTTTTTT.

The J gene is TRBJ1-1, the V gene TRBV3-1; TRBD1 aligns across 10 bases. Germline CDR1 and CDR2: LGHDT and YNNKEL (reference sequence). V shed 0 bases, J shed 6 bases, and the junction held 4 bases outside the gene matches. The CDR3 covers 15 residues. The CDR3 is CASSQDDRGPPEAFF. The CDR3 DNA follows: TGTGCCAGCAGCCAAGATGACAGGGGGCCCCCTGAAGCTTTCTTT.

This clonotype appeared many times. J is TRBJ2-7 and V is TRBV28; the D gene is possibly TRBD2 (6 bases). This CDR3 spans 15 amino acids. Trimming cost V 1 base and J 5 bases, with 15 bases left between them. The germline gives CDR1 MDHEN, CDR2 SYDVKM. CDR3: CASSLLAGTSHEQYF. Written as DNA, the CDR3 is TGTGCCAGCAGTTTATTGGCAGGGACTTCCCACGAGCAGTACTTC.

This clonotype occurred many times. The chain employs TRBV6-1 and TRBJ1-4, with a tentative D call TRBD1 (5 bases). The CDR3 covers 14 residues. Germline CDR1 and CDR2: MNHNS and SASEGT. V lost 2 bases to trimming and J lost 8 bases, with 12 bases between them. The CDR3 spells CASSERPSGEKLFF. In DNA form, the CDR3 reads TGTGCCAGCAGTGAACGGCCCTCAGGGGAAAAACTGTTTTTT.

In DNA, the CDR3 is TGTGCCACCAGTGATGTGAAGACAGGGAGGCCGGGAAAACTGTTTTTT. It yields the protein CATSDVKTGRPGKLFF. The V and J genes are TRBV24-1 and TRBJ1-4; 7 bases line up with TRBD1. CDR1 is KGHDR and CDR2 is SFDVKD in the germline V gene. The V gene end was trimmed by 3 bases and the J gene end by 10 bases; junction bases not matched to a gene: 13. CDR3 length: 16 residues.

The chain employs TRBV24-1 and TRBJ2-1; unclear D gene. CDR3 length: 16 residues. Germline V gene data show CDR1 as KGHDR and CDR2 as SFDVKD. V shed 4 bases and J shed 8 bases, with 20 bases lying between them. In nucleotides, the CDR3 is TGTGCCACCAGTGAGGCTGACCTCCGAGGTTGCGATGAGCAGTTCTTC. It translates to CATSEADLRGCDEQFF.

The rearrangement joins TRBV9 to TRBJ2-2; D is uncertain. Germline CDR1 is SGDLS and CDR2 is YYNGEE. V was pared by 0 bases and J by 0 bases, with 12 bases between. The CDR3 covers 17 residues. CDR3 protein: CASSVGPAFANTGELFF. As DNA, the CDR3 is TGTGCCAGCAGCGTAGGTCCCGCCTTCGCGAACACCGGGGAGCTGTTTTTT.